A single sample is the source of the 23 T cell receptor beta chains below, sequenced in a study of T-cell reconstitution after alpha-beta-depleted transplantation in children (dated by TCRdb to 2015 to 2016). The intended sense of this specimen's treatment or condition label: allogeneic hematopoietic cell transplantation with graft depleted of TCRalphabeta T cells and CD19 B cells. Receptor amplification or capture employed PCR. Sequencing used an Illumina HiSeq 2500. TCR libraries were prepared with molecular barcoding, using unique molecular identifiers to normalize TCRbeta repertoire quantification. Through fastp at Q25 and MiXCR, TCRdb rebuilt clones from the public reads, retaining in-frame beta chains. When rows share a CDR3 protein, they turn into one entry using the most common DNA and genes. This sample holds about a million distinct CDR3 sequences; 25% to 30% were observed only once. In total, the top ten clones hold 28% of the sample.

Specimen: PBMCs, mostly from graft donor cells, collected 360 days after TCRalphabeta/CD19-depleted stem cell transplant. The receptor source for this set is a boy in the first two years of life who had a stem cell transplant for SCID, so the T cells may come from the graft donor.

This rearrangement joins TRBV29-1 to TRBJ2-5, with 7 bases identical to TRBD1. J gave up 4 bases and V 6 bases, and 5 bases lay outside the gene matches. The CDR3 is made up of 12 amino acids. CDR1 and CDR2 from the germline V gene are SQVTM and ANQGSEA. The CDR3 sequence: CSVRQGGETQYF. For the CDR3, the DNA is TGCAGCGTGCGACAGGGTGGAGAGACCCAGTACTTC.

J is TRBJ1-1 and V is TRBV4-3; 7 bases align to TRBD1. Germline lookup yields CDR1 LGHNA and CDR2 YSLEER. V was pared by 3 bases and J by 1 base, with 5 bases of the junction left unmatched. The CDR3 contains 15 residues. This CDR3 is CASSQIEGANTEAFF. The CDR3 bases are TGCGCCAGCAGCCAGATCGAGGGGGCGAACACTGAAGCTTTCTTT.

On this clonotype itself: The junction departs from germline at one end; a sequencing error may be responsible. CDR3 in amino acids: CACSFAWAGGPDPYEQYF. In nucleotides, the CDR3 is TGTGCCTGCAGTTTTGCGTGGGCGGGGGGGCCCGACCCCTACGAGCAGTACTTC. The V gene is TRBV12-3 or TRBV12-4, the J gene TRBJ2-7; the match to TRBD2 covers 9 bases. This CDR3 region has 18 residues.

The CDR3 DNA reads as TGCGCCAGCAGTCCTTTTGGCGGGTCCCAAGAGACCCAGTACTTC. Translating gives CASSPFGGSQETQYF. The chain combines TRBV5-1 with TRBJ2-5; the D gene is possibly TRBD2 (5 bases). The CDR3 covers 15 residues. Germline V CDR1 and CDR2: SGHRS, YFSETQ. V was clipped by 5 bases and J by 1 base, with 15 bases between them.

The chain uses TRBV29-1 and TRBJ2-7; 8 bases are shared with TRBD1. Unmatched junction bases numbered 12, after V lost 4 bases and J lost 1 base. CDR1 and CDR2 (germline): SQVTM, ANQGSEA. The CDR3 has 16 amino acids. This chain's CDR3 is CSVGSYAGQGSYEQYF. The CDR3 nucleotides are TGCAGCGTTGGGTCTTATGCAGGACAGGGATCCTACGAGCAGTACTTC.

J is TRBJ2-3 and V is TRBV7-3; TRBD2 matches 8 bases. V gave up 4 bases and J gave up 0 bases; unmatched junction bases: 6. Germline CDR1 is SGHTA and CDR2 is FQGTGA. CDR3 length equals 16 residues. CDR3 residues: CASSSLAESSTDTQYF. DNA of the CDR3: TGTGCCAGCAGCTCACTAGCGGAATCTAGCACAGATACGCAGTATTTT.

This clonotype has more than one count but fewer than ten. This rearrangement joins TRBV12-3 or TRBV12-4 to TRBJ2-7; the match to TRBD1 covers 7 bases. Trimming at V came to 5 bases and at J to 3 bases, leaving 7 bases not matched to a gene. The CDR3 loop spans 14 amino acids. This CDR3 reads CASSPGQENYEQYF. The CDR3 DNA reads as TGTGCCAGCAGTCCCGGACAGGAGAACTACGAGCAGTACTTC.

The rearrangement links TRBV12-3 or TRBV12-4 to TRBJ2-3, with 10 bases identical to TRBD1. V trimming: 4 bases; J trimming: 2 bases; junction bases outside the gene matches: 6. This CDR3 contains 16 residues. The CDR3: CASSSGTGVATDTQYF. CDR3 in DNA: TGTGCCAGCAGTTCCGGGACAGGGGTTGCCACAGATACGCAGTATTTT.

This clonotype has more than one count but fewer than ten. The V gene is TRBV27, the J gene TRBJ1-6, with D unclear. The CDR3 spans 14 residues. The germline V gene encodes CDR1 MNHEY and CDR2 SMNVEV (reference sequence). The V end lost 5 bases, the J end lost 9 bases, and 14 bases lay between the germline ends. The CDR3 loop is CASSPLVPGSPLHF. DNA of the CDR3: TGTGCCAGCAGTCCTCTCGTCCCGGGTTCACCCCTCCACTTT.

This chain uses TRBV6-5 with TRBJ1-2; a possible D gene is TRBD1 (5 bases). The CDR3 sequence is 15 residues long. V was shortened by 4 bases and J by 8 bases, with 20 bases between the two germline ends. Germline V gives CDR1 MNHEY, CDR2 SVGAGI. The CDR3 coding sequence is TGTGCCAGCAGTTCACTCGGAGGAGGGGAGAGCGGCTACACCTTC. Encoded protein: CASSSLGGGESGYTF.

The CDR3 sequence is CATRNDRDATNEKLFF. CDR3 nucleotides: TGTGCCACCCGCAATGATCGGGATGCAACTAATGAAAAACTGTTTTTT. J is TRBJ1-4 and V is TRBV15, with unresolved D. Germline V gene sequence: CDR1 LNHNV, CDR2 YYDKDF (reference sequence). The V and J ends lost 8 bases and 0 bases respectively, with 16 bases between them. The CDR3 is 16 amino acids.

The V call is TRBV20-1, the J call TRBJ1-1; D is possibly TRBD1 (5 bases). The CDR3 sequence is 12 residues long. Trimming pared 6 bases from V and 7 bases from J, leaving 15 bases between. Germline CDR1 DFQATT, CDR2 SNEGSKA (reference sequence). The CDR3, as DNA: TGCAGTGCCGATCCTGGGGCCGATGAAGCTTTCTTT. Protein: CSADPGADEAFF.

V usage is TRBV3-1 and J usage is TRBJ2-5; D not resolved. Germline V gives CDR1 LGHDT, CDR2 YNNKEL (reference sequence). CDR3 length: 11 amino acids. The V end lost 0 bases, the J end lost 9 bases, and 5 bases lay between the germline ends. In DNA form, the CDR3 reads TGTGCCAGCAGCCAAGATCCGGCCCAGTACTTC. Residues: CASSQDPAQYF.

This clonotype was seen a few times. The rearrangement links TRBV2 to TRBJ2-5; TRBD2 agrees at 9 bases. The trim removed 4 bases at V and 3 bases at J, leaving 6 bases unmatched. Germline V CDR1 and CDR2: SNHLY, FYNNEI. This CDR3 is 15 amino acids long. CDR3 DNA sequence: TGTGCCAGCAGTGGGACTAGCGAAGGGAAAGAGACCCAGTACTTC. It encodes CASSGTSEGKETQYF.

This clonotype was recorded a few times. CDR3 coding DNA: TGTGCCAGCAGCTTAGCGCCCCTCAATGAGCAGTTCTTC. Amino acids: CASSLAPLNEQFF. This rearrangement joins TRBV7-8 to TRBJ2-1; no reliable D call. V was pared by 0 bases and J by 6 bases, with 6 bases between. The germline V gene encodes CDR1 SGHVS and CDR2 FQNEAQ. CDR3 length equals 13 residues. The whole variable domain, remainder taken from reference TRBV7-8 and TRBJ2-1, is GAGVSQSPRYKVAKRGQDVALRCDPISGHVSLFWYQQALGQGPEFLTYFQNEAQLDKSGLPSDRFFAERPEGSVSTLKIQRTQQEDSAVYLCASSLAPLNEQFFGPGTRLTVL.

V usage is TRBV24-1 and J usage is TRBJ2-4, with TRBD2 identical over 13 bases. The J segment lost 6 bases and the V segment lost 4 bases, leaving 5 bases of the junction unmatched. The CDR3 spans 16 residues. CDR1 is KGHDR and CDR2 is SFDVKD in the germline V gene. CDR3 nucleotide sequence: TGTGCCACCAGTGAAGCGGGACTAGCGGGGACAAACATTCAGTACTTC. Encoded protein: CATSEAGLAGTNIQYF.

This clonotype has only a few counts. The rearrangement uses TRBV27 and TRBJ2-5, with D possibly being TRBD1 or TRBD2 (5 bases each). The CDR3 has 14 amino acids. Deletions cut 4 bases from V and 3 bases from J, with 12 bases between. Germline V CDR1 and CDR2: MNHEY, SMNVEV (reference sequence). CDR3 in amino acids: CASSSGPRKETQYF. DNA for the CDR3: TGTGCCAGCAGTTCGGGGCCCCGTAAAGAGACCCAGTACTTC.

The sample holds many counts of this clonotype. One end of the junction does not line up with germline, which may come from a read error. This chain links TRBV15 with TRBJ2-7; 7 nucleotides line up with TRBD1. CDR3 size: 15 residues. Germline V gene lookup returns CDR1 LNHNV and CDR2 YYDKDF (reference sequence). The CDR3 sequence is CATTRDGQGDNEQYF. DNA of the CDR3: TGTGCCACCACCAGAGATGGGCAGGGGGATAACGAGCAGTACTTC.

Only a few counts were recorded for this clonotype. The chain uses TRBV6-5 and TRBJ1-1, with D unclear. The ends were cut back, 3 bases at V and 0 bases at J, with 11 bases in the middle. Germline V gene sequence: CDR1 MNHEY, CDR2 SVGAGI. This CDR3 has 15 residues. The CDR3 DNA reads TGTGCCAGCAGTTATAATCCCCAGGTGAACACTGAAGCTTTCTTT. Protein: CASSYNPQVNTEAFF.

The chain has TRBV9 and TRBJ2-3; D not certain. In germline, CDR1 is SGDLS, CDR2 YYNGEE. The CDR3 covers 15 residues. Between the trimmed V and J ends, which lost 0 bases and 2 bases, there was a span of 10 bases. CDR3 sequence reads: CASSVDGRTTDTQYF. Written as DNA, the CDR3 is TGTGCCAGCAGCGTAGACGGCAGGACCACAGATACGCAGTATTTT.

This chain links TRBV7-2 with TRBJ2-1, with TRBD1 matching 9 bases. CDR3 size: 18 residues. Germline loops: CDR1 SGHTA, CDR2 FQGNSA. V shed 4 bases and J 0 bases; nucleotides not matched to a gene: 10. Here the CDR3 DNA reads TGTGCCAGCAGCTCCGGGACAGGGCCCCGGAGCTCCTACAATGAGCAGTTCTTC. Its protein product is CASSSGTGPRSSYNEQFF.

This clonotype was detected only a few times. CDR3 bases: TGTGCCAGCAGTTCCCGGACTAGCGGGGGGGAAGAGACCCAGTACTTC. Protein product: CASSSRTSGGEETQYF. The chain uses TRBV12-3 or TRBV12-4 and TRBJ2-5; 15 nucleotides line up with TRBD2. The CDR3 sequence is 16 residues long. After removal of 4 bases from V and 3 bases from J, the junction contained 3 bases not matched to a gene.

This clonotype was observed a few times. This rearrangement joins TRBV6-1 to TRBJ2-7; the D gene is possibly TRBD2 (6 bases). The germline CDR1 and CDR2 sequences are MNHNS and SASEGT. Trimming stripped 5 bases from V and 2 bases from J, with 22 bases between. There are 17 residues in the CDR3. The DNA of the CDR3 is TGTGCCAGCAGTCTATCCCCCCGGAGGGGATTAACCTACGAGCAGTACTTC. Its protein is CASSLSPRRGLTYEQYF.